This TCR beta chain was observed in a study of early T cells in non-severe SARS-CoV-2 infection. General observations from the study: Lookups in VDJdb leaned toward anti-spike CD8 responses and missed private and CD4 specificities.

Trimming shortened V by 2 bases and J by 0 bases, and 11 bases separated the two germline ends. CDR1 is SGHRS and CDR2 is YFSETQ in the germline V gene. The CDR3 loop spans 15 amino acids. TCRdb fed the 5' RACE reads into MiXCR, producing one record per CDR3 protein. In the table there are approximately 77,000 distinct CDR3 sequences, approximately 12% of which are singletons. This clonotype occurred a few times. Its antigen is undetermined. This chain links TRBV5-1 with TRBJ1-1; D is undetermined. The sequencing input was whole blood. This receptor was obtained from an adult who was a healthcare worker with PCR-confirmed SARS-CoV-2 infection or an uninfected control (not recorded which). CDR3 sequence (DNA): TGCGCCAGCAGCTTTCTGGCGGAGATGAACACTGAAGCTTTCTTT. This sequence encodes CASSFLAEMNTEAFF.